Presented here are 7 T cell receptor beta chains from one specimen sequenced in a study of control samples from healthy donors and cancer patients. Some clones are missing from TCRdb's copy, which holds only in-frame ones; the method was immunoSEQ multiplex PCR. The sample lists about 88,000 clones; more than 80% were seen once. The source material was blood. These receptors all come from a man aged 18 to 29 in good health.

The chain uses TRBV12-3 or TRBV12-4 and TRBJ1-5; TRBD1 is a possible D gene (6 bases). The ends were cut back, 6 bases at V and 7 bases at J, with 13 bases in the middle. The CDR3 contains 13 residues. The CDR3: CASRGGTSQPQHF. The CDR3 DNA follows: TGTGCCAGCAGGGGGGGGACAAGCCAGCCCCAGCATTTT.

The chain is built from TRBV13 and TRBJ2-3; D is perhaps TRBD2 (6 bases). Trimming stripped 5 bases from V and 3 bases from J, with 18 bases between. The CDR3 runs 16 residues. Germline CDR1 PRHDT, CDR2 FYEKMQ (reference sequence). DNA of the CDR3: TGTGCCAGCAGCCTCCAGACTAGTGCGGCGACAGATACGCAGTATTTT. It translates to CASSLQTSAATDTQYF. The variable domain in full, with the rest retrieved from reference TRBV13 and TRBJ2-3, is AAGVIQSPRHLIKEKRETATLKCYPIPRHDTVYWYQQGPGQDPQFLISFYEKMQSDKGSIPDRFSAQQFSDYHSELNMSSLELGDSALYFCASSLQTSAATDTQYFGPGTRLTVL.

V usage is TRBV30 and J usage is TRBJ2-1; possibly TRBD1 or TRBD2 for D (5 bases each). This CDR3 has 14 residues. Germline lookup yields CDR1 GTSNPN and CDR2 SVGIG (reference sequence). The germline V and J ends were trimmed by 2 bases and 0 bases, with 8 bases remaining between them. The CDR3 DNA follows: TGTGCCTGGAGTCTTGGGGGCTCCTACAATGAGCAGTTCTTC. Its protein product is CAWSLGGSYNEQFF.

CDR3 sequence (DNA): TGTGCCAGCAGCGACCGACAAGTATTTGACTCCTGGTACAGGGAAGGCATATATTTT. This codes for CASSDRQVFDSWYREGIYF. The gene calls are TRBV7-8 and TRBJ1-3; D possibly corresponds to TRBD1 (6 bases). V lost 5 bases to trimming and J lost 12 bases, with 35 bases between them. The CDR3 is 19 amino acids. Per germline, CDR1 SGHVS and CDR2 FQNEAQ. The full variable domain, rest sourced from reference TRBV7-8 and TRBJ1-3, is GAGVSQSPRYKVAKRGQDVALRCDPISGHVSLFWYQQALGQGPEFLTYFQNEAQLDKSGLPSDRFFAERPEGSVSTLKIQRTQQEDSAVYLCASSDRQVFDSWYREGIYFGEGSWLTVV.

V and J are TRBV7-8 and TRBJ1-4; D is ambiguous. The CDR3 is made up of 14 amino acids. Between the trimmed V and J ends, which lost 5 bases and 0 bases, there was a span of 7 bases. In germline, CDR1 is SGHVS, CDR2 FQNEAQ. CDR3 bases: TGTGCCAGCAGCCCGGGATCAACTAATGAAAAACTGTTTTTT. Translating gives CASSPGSTNEKLFF.

The V call is TRBV7-6, the J call TRBJ2-7, with 9 nucleotides matching TRBD1. The junction had 15 bases not matched to a gene; V was cut back by 9 bases and J by 3 bases. The V gene's germline CDR1 is SGHVS and CDR2 FNYEAQ. The CDR3 covers 16 residues. The CDR3 DNA reads as TGTGCCAGTGCCCCTAACAGGGGGCAGACGGTCTACGAGCAGTACTTC. It translates to CASAPNRGQTVYEQYF.

To note about this clone: One end of the junction varies from germline; a read error may be responsible. CDR3 sequence reads: CASSEGAVQTEAFF. The CDR3 DNA follows: TGTGCCAGCAGCGAAGGGGCCGTTCAGACTGAAGCTTTCTTT. This chain links TRBV2 with TRBJ1-1, with a possible D match to TRBD1 (5 bases). The CDR3 consists of 14 residues. Germline V gene lookup returns CDR1 SNHLY and CDR2 FYNNEI.